The next 32 T cell receptor beta chains were all read from a single sample in a study of identical twins. TCRdb passed the 5' RACE reads through MiXCR, listing each CDR3 protein once. Altogether about 890,000 distinct CDR3 sequences are present, about 12% being singletons, with the ten largest covering 1.5% to 2%. These sequences were also reported in another study, on yellow fever vaccine responses in identical twins.

The sample taken for sequencing was PBMCs. The receptors stem from a woman under 30 in good health.

The chain's CDR3 is CAISEGTVGEKLFF. The CDR3 nucleotides are TGTGCCATCAGTGAGGGGACAGTAGGTGAAAAACTGTTTTTT. This chain connects TRBV10-3 to TRBJ1-4, with 7 nucleotides matching TRBD1. J lost 7 bases, V lost 2 bases, and 4 bases had no gene match. The CDR3 has 14 residues. Germline V gene data show CDR1 as ENHRY and CDR2 as SYGVKD.

This sequence joins TRBV7-6 and TRBJ2-7; TRBD1 matches 8 bases. This CDR3 contains 18 residues. Trimming at V came to 0 bases and at J to 4 bases, leaving 14 bases not matched to a gene. CDR1 SGHVS and CDR2 FNYEAQ come from the germline V gene. CDR3 DNA: TGTGCCAGCAGCTTAGCGATTACCAGATCGGGACAGGTTTACGAGCAGTACTTC. This codes for CASSLAITRSGQVYEQYF.

V gene TRBV27 combines with J gene TRBJ2-7; 10 nucleotides align to TRBD2. This CDR3 is 17 amino acids long. The germline V gene has CDR1 MNHEY and CDR2 SMNVEV (reference sequence). V shed 5 bases, J shed 1 base, and the junction held 11 bases outside the gene matches. Here the CDR3 DNA reads TGTGCCAGCAGTCTCCTGGGCGCTAGCGGGAGATCCTACGAGCAGTACTTC. Amino acids: CASSLLGASGRSYEQYF.

The chain links TRBV13 to TRBJ2-1; 8 bases fit TRBD1. The germline CDR1 and CDR2 sequences are PRHDT and FYEKMQ (reference sequence). Trimming at V came to 4 bases and at J to 16 bases, leaving 18 bases not matched to a gene. The CDR3 is 15 residues long. The CDR3 DNA is TGTGCCAGCAGCTCCCAAGGGGACAGGCAAGATACCCCCTTCTTC. Residues: CASSSQGDRQDTPFF.

This rearrangement joins TRBV11-1 to TRBJ2-1; D is perhaps TRBD2 (6 bases). V lost 2 bases and J 4 bases, leaving 21 bases between the germline ends. The germline CDR1 and CDR2 sequences are SGHAT and FQDESV (reference sequence). CDR3 length equals 18 residues. The CDR3 bases are TGTGCCAGCAGCTTATCTTTCCTCGGCGCGGGGATATACAATGAGCAGTTCTTC. Translated: CASSLSFLGAGIYNEQFF.

This clonotype was counted at least ten times. The gene calls are TRBV7-6 and TRBJ2-1; D gene uncertain. The CDR3 is 13 residues long. The V gene's germline CDR1 is SGHVS and CDR2 FNYEAQ. Trimming took off 0 bases at V and 7 bases at J, with 7 bases between the two ends. As DNA, the CDR3 is TGTGCCAGCAGCTTAGCTGGCATAAATGAGCAGTTCTTC. Translated: CASSLAGINEQFF. The full variable domain, with the rest looked up from reference TRBV7-6 and TRBJ2-1, is GAGVSQSPRYKVTKRGQDVALRCDPISGHVSLYWYRQALGQGPEFLTYFNYEAQQDKSGLPNDRFSAERPEGSISTLTIQRTEQRDSAMYRCASSLAGINEQFFGPGTRLTVL.

This clonotype was found many times. The CDR3 loop reads CASSLVSLNTEAFF. CDR3 sequence (DNA): TGTGCCAGCAGCTTAGTGTCGTTGAACACTGAAGCTTTCTTT. The V and J genes are TRBV7-9 and TRBJ1-1, with D hard to call. There are 14 residues in the CDR3. The V gene's germline CDR1 is SEHNR and CDR2 FQNEAQ (reference sequence). Trimming removed 1 base from V and 0 bases from J, with 6 bases in between.

This clonotype was counted many times. This rearrangement joins TRBV24-1 to TRBJ1-2; D ambiguous. CDR1 is KGHDR and CDR2 is SFDVKD in the germline V gene. The CDR3 contains 14 residues. V gave up 3 bases and J gave up 5 bases, with 12 bases separating them. CDR3 coding DNA: TGTGCCACCAGTGATACACTAAGTTCGTATGGCTACACCTTC. It is translated as CATSDTLSSYGYTF.

This clonotype was seen more than once but under ten times. The chain carries TRBV11-2 and TRBJ1-1; no clear D. CDR1 and CDR2 from the germline V gene are SGHAT and FQNNGV. V lost 2 bases, J lost 7 bases, and 23 bases lay in between. This CDR3 contains 17 residues. The CDR3 DNA reads as TGTGCCAGCAGCTTAAAATTTCTGGCGGCCGATTCCAGTGAAGCTTTCTTT. Translating gives CASSLKFLAADSSEAFF.

The J gene is TRBJ2-5, the V gene TRBV7-6; D possibly corresponds to TRBD1 (5 bases). Deletions cut 5 bases from V and 5 bases from J, with 12 bases between. CDR1 and CDR2 (germline): SGHVS, FNYEAQ. This CDR3 region has 13 residues. The CDR3 reads CASSKGVRETQYF. As DNA, the CDR3 is TGTGCCAGCAGCAAAGGGGTCCGGGAGACCCAGTACTTC.

V usage is TRBV28 and J usage is TRBJ2-7, with D possibly TRBD2 on 5 matching bases. The V end lost 6 bases, the J end lost 7 bases, and 22 bases lay between the germline ends. Per the germline V gene, CDR1 is MDHEN and CDR2 is SYDVKM. The CDR3 is 15 residues long. CDR3 in amino acids: CASSHRRTGAWEQYF. As DNA, the CDR3 is TGTGCCAGCAGCCATCGACGGACTGGAGCTTGGGAGCAGTACTTC.

This clonotype has at least ten counts. At one end the junction does not follow the germline gene, possibly because of a read error. The chain combines TRBV5-1 with TRBJ2-2; TRBD1 agrees at 7 bases. The germline V gene encodes CDR1 SGHRS and CDR2 YFSETQ. This CDR3 comprises 15 residues. CDR3 amino acids: CASSSGTVNTGELFF. CDR3 in DNA: TGTGCCAGCAGTTCCGGGACAGTCAACACCGGGGAGCTGTTTTTT.

In this sample, this clonotype turned up a few times. The J gene is TRBJ2-2, the V gene TRBV20-1, with 12 bases that match TRBD1. Trimming removed 4 bases from V and 8 bases from J; junction bases left unmatched: 5. The CDR3 consists of 14 residues. The germline gives CDR1 DFQATT, CDR2 SNEGSKA (reference sequence). CDR3: CSATGQGAHGELFF. The CDR3 region has the DNA TGCAGTGCTACGGGACAGGGGGCGCATGGGGAGCTGTTTTTT.

This clonotype has a count of ten or more. The chain carries TRBV9 and TRBJ1-1; weak D call: TRBD1 (6 bases). The V gene's germline CDR1 is SGDLS and CDR2 YYNGEE. The CDR3 runs 15 residues. V lost 4 bases, J lost 0 bases, and 13 bases lay in between. The CDR3 DNA sequence: TGTGCCAGCAGCACGGGACAAGCCATGAACACTGAAGCTTTCTTT. Its protein is CASSTGQAMNTEAFF.

This clonotype showed up just a few times. This chain uses TRBV5-1 with TRBJ2-3; 7 bases match TRBD2. Germline CDR1 is SGHRS and CDR2 is YFSETQ. This CDR3 region has 17 residues. V shed 4 bases and J 0 bases; nucleotides not matched to a gene: 11. CDR3 nucleotides: TGCGCCAGCAGCCCACCCCTAGCGGACCTTAGCACAGATACGCAGTATTTT. This translates into CASSPPLADLSTDTQYF.

This clonotype was seen a handful of times. The chain combines TRBV2 with TRBJ2-1; 10 bases match TRBD2. The CDR3 runs 15 residues. CDR1 is SNHLY and CDR2 is FYNNEI in the germline V gene. J lost 4 bases, V lost 6 bases, and 6 bases had no gene match. CDR3 sequence (DNA): TGTGCCAGCAGGTTCGGGACTAGCGAATACAATGAGCAGTTCTTC. It is translated as CASRFGTSEYNEQFF.

The CDR3 is CASRGGSPLHF. The CDR3 coding sequence is TGTGCCAGCAGAGGGGGTTCACCCCTCCACTTT. V and J are TRBV25-1 and TRBJ1-6; D possibly corresponds to TRBD1 (6 bases). The CDR3 consists of 11 residues. Germline assignment: CDR1 MGHDK and CDR2 SYGVNS. Trimming cost V 6 bases and J 9 bases, with 6 bases left between them.

This clonotype was seen a handful of times. The rearrangement joins TRBV5-8 to TRBJ1-1; D gene uncertain. The V and J ends lost 7 bases and 0 bases respectively, with 19 bases between them. Looked up from germline, CDR1 is SGHTS and CDR2 is YDEGEE. The CDR3 covers 16 residues. The CDR3: CASGLRYNVMNTEAFF. The CDR3 DNA sequence: TGTGCCAGCGGACTGCGCTATAACGTTATGAACACTGAAGCTTTCTTT.

The rearrangement joins TRBV10-3 to TRBJ2-7; a weak D match, TRBD2 (5 bases). Germline CDR1 reads ENHRY; CDR2 reads SYGVKD. There are 16 residues in the CDR3. V dropped 4 bases and J dropped 8 bases, with 24 bases sitting between them. The CDR3 is CAISGTGETSKTQQYF. CDR3 nucleotides: TGTGCCATCAGTGGTACTGGGGAGACGTCAAAAACCCAGCAGTACTTC.

As for this clonotype: The germline gene is not matched at one end of the junction; a read error may be the cause. The V and J genes are TRBV14 and TRBJ2-1; D is unresolved. Germline V lookup: CDR1 SGHDN, CDR2 FVKESK. The CDR3 sequence is 12 residues long. CDR3 sequence reads: CASSQDKARVVF. In DNA, the CDR3 is TGTGCCAGCAGCCAAGATAAGGCCCGGGTGGTCTTC. Combining the CDR3 with reference TRBV14 and TRBJ2-1 gives the whole variable domain EAGVTQFPSHSVIEKGQTVTLRCDPISGHDNLYWYRRVMGKEIKFLLHFVKESKQDESGMPNNRFLAERTGGTYSTLKVQPAELEDSGVYFCASSQDKARVVFGPGTRLTVL.

The rearrangement joins TRBV6-1 to TRBJ1-2; D not resolved. Trimming took 2 bases from V and 8 from J, leaving 15 bases between them. Germline V gene sequence: CDR1 MNHNS, CDR2 SASEGT. The CDR3 length is 14 residues. CDR3 bases: TGTGCCAGCAGTGAATCAGCCTACCGCGGGGGCTACACCTTC. Its translation: CASSESAYRGGYTF.

This clonotype was counted many times. The chain uses TRBV29-1 and TRBJ2-5; D ambiguous. V was trimmed by 5 bases and J by 5 bases, leaving 6 bases between them. The CDR3 contains 10 residues. Looked up from germline, CDR1 is SQVTM and CDR2 is ANQGSEA. CDR3 residues: CSVRVETQYF. The CDR3 bases are TGCAGCGTTCGAGTGGAGACCCAGTACTTC. The full variable domain, its missing parts supplied by reference TRBV29-1 and TRBJ2-5, is SAVISQKPSRDICQRGTSLTIQCQVDSQVTMMFWYRQQPGQSLTLIATANQGSEATYESGFVIDKFPISRPNLTFSTLTVSNMSPEDSSIYLCSVRVETQYFGPGTRLLVL.

This clonotype was seen repeatedly, ten times or more. The chain joins TRBV10-3 to TRBJ1-6; TRBD1 aligns across 8 bases. V was pared by 5 bases and J by 10 bases, with 7 bases of the junction left unmatched. The CDR3 totals 14 residues. Germline values: CDR1 ENHRY, CDR2 SYGVKD. In DNA, the CDR3 is TGTGCCATCAGTTCTGGACAGGGCGACTCACCCCTCCACTTT. Protein sequence: CAISSGQGDSPLHF.

This clonotype has only a few counts. V is TRBV7-3 and J is TRBJ2-2; D call uncertain. V was clipped by 3 bases and J by 4 bases, with 9 bases between them. The CDR3 has 14 residues. The germline CDR1 and CDR2 sequences are SGHTA and FQGTGA. CDR3 sequence (DNA): TGTGCCAGCAGCTTGGCAGAAATCACCGGGGAGCTGTTTTTT. This gives the protein CASSLAEITGELFF.

This clonotype was counted many times. The chain couples TRBV29-1 to TRBJ2-1; D is possibly TRBD1 (5 bases). V was pared by 4 bases and J by 15 bases, with 13 bases between. The CDR3 has 10 residues. The germline gives CDR1 SQVTM, CDR2 ANQGSEA. The CDR3 is CSVVGLRAFF. CDR3 coding DNA: TGCAGCGTTGTTGGTCTCAGGGCGTTCTTC.

This clonotype has a handful of counts. The V call is TRBV2, the J call TRBJ1-4; unclear D gene. The germline gives CDR1 SNHLY, CDR2 FYNNEI. The CDR3 is 15 amino acids. V shed 5 bases and J shed 6 bases, with 16 bases lying between them. Here the CDR3 reads CASSIQGLKDEKLFF. The CDR3 coding sequence is TGTGCCAGCAGTATACAAGGCCTTAAGGATGAAAAACTGTTTTTT.

This clonotype was seen many times. This chain connects TRBV29-1 to TRBJ1-1, with D possibly being TRBD1 (6 bases). This CDR3 region has 10 residues. Trimming took 3 bases from V and 11 from J, leaving 10 bases between them. Germline V gene lookup returns CDR1 SQVTM and CDR2 ANQGSEA. The CDR3 loop is CSVEGASAFF. CDR3 sequence (DNA): TGCAGCGTTGAGGGGGCGAGCGCTTTCTTT.

This rearrangement joins TRBV2 to TRBJ1-6; TRBD1 is a possible D gene (5 bases). The germline V gene has CDR1 SNHLY and CDR2 FYNNEI. The CDR3 sequence is 13 residues long. V was trimmed by 5 bases and J by 11 bases, leaving 13 bases between them. CDR3 DNA sequence: TGTGCCAGCAGTCAAGGGACGAGCCCACCCCTCCACTTT. Translating gives CASSQGTSPPLHF.

This clonotype showed up many times. A junction end diverges from the germline sequence, so it may reflect a read error. This chain links TRBV5-1 with TRBJ2-5; no clear D gene. CDR1 SGHRS and CDR2 YFSETQ come from the germline V gene. The CDR3 runs 12 residues. The CDR3 protein is CASSLTQETQYF. CDR3 sequence (DNA): TGTGCCAGCAGTTTGACGCAAGAGACCCAGTACTTC.

The sample holds many counts of this clonotype. The rearrangement links TRBV9 to TRBJ2-5, with D possibly TRBD2 on 5 matching bases. CDR1 SGDLS and CDR2 YYNGEE come from the germline V gene. This CDR3 is built from 17 residues. V shed 0 bases and J shed 5 bases, with 20 bases lying between them. CDR3 protein: CASSVGYRAEGGETQYF. The CDR3 DNA sequence: TGTGCCAGCAGCGTAGGGTATAGGGCCGAGGGTGGGGAGACCCAGTACTTC.

The rearrangement uses TRBV20-1 and TRBJ2-1, with D perhaps TRBD1 (6 bases). This CDR3 is 14 amino acids long. The V gene lost 5 bases and the J gene lost 8 bases, with 19 bases spanning the gap. Germline CDR1 and CDR2: DFQATT and SNEGSKA (reference sequence). The CDR3 loop reads CSALDRKNPYEQFF. DNA for the CDR3: TGCAGTGCTCTAGACAGGAAAAACCCCTATGAGCAGTTCTTC.

This clonotype was recorded a few times. This sequence joins TRBV12-3 or TRBV12-4 and TRBJ2-7; 8 bases are a match to TRBD1. The CDR3 spans 15 residues. With 6 bases clipped from V and 2 bases from J, the junction kept 9 bases outside the gene matches. The CDR3 region is CASSHGQGRPYEQYV. Here the CDR3 DNA reads TGTGCCAGCAGCCACGGACAGGGTAGACCCTACGAGCAGTACGTC.